This T cell receptor gamma chain was obtained from a study of Vδ1+ human thymocytes. Overall study results and limits: In the thymus, TRG and TRD repertoires looked highly polyclonal with Gaussian CDR3 lengths. Unlike peripheral blood Vdelta1+ controls, thymic delta-chain sequences included approximately 20% Vdelta2 and few Vdelta3.

A few counts support this clone. The antigen is undetermined. Extracted RNA was reverse transcribed into cDNA. CDR3 amplicons came from multiplex PCR with pooled V-gene forward and constant-region reverse primers. TCRdb re-processed the multiplex PCR reads via CATT. The table includes about 22,000 gamma-chain clones, approximately 15% detected once. With 6 bases clipped from V and 3 bases from J, the junction kept 7 bases outside the gene matches. CDR1 is EGSTGY, CDR2 YDSYTSSV, per germline. This CDR3 is 14 amino acids long. The chain couples TRGV4 to TRGJP2. Source material: Vdelta1+ gamma-delta thymocytes from the thymus. The subset is: FACS-sorted CD3+ TCRalphabeta- TCRVdelta1+ TCRVdelta2- thymocytes. The sequence came from a child less than two years old who had congenital heart surgery. The CDR3 reads CATWKEGSDWIKTF. The CDR3 DNA follows: TGTGCCACCTGGAAAGAGGGTAGTGATTGGATCAAGACGTTT.